This TCR beta chain is from a study of T cells after yellow fever vaccination. The CDR3 spans 12 residues. V was clipped by 4 bases and J by 14 bases, with 16 bases between them. Germline lookup yields CDR1 SGHRS and CDR2 YFSETQ. This clonotype is a singleton in its sample. No antigen is known for it. Each CDR3 protein is one row after TCRdb ran MiXCR on the 5' RACE reads. The sample includes 240,000 or so distinct CDR3 sequences, 6.9% of them seen just once. Points from the study as a whole: A large majority of primary-vaccination clones showed up again after the booster (approximately 95% CD4, approximately 90% CD8). A small share of clonotypes appeared in both CD4 and CD8 compartments.

The receptor was derived from a man younger than 45 who received the YFV17D yellow fever vaccine. The chain employs TRBV5-1 and TRBJ2-1; TRBD1 might be the D (6 bases). The material sequenced was CD4+ T cells sorted from PBMCs, taken 15 days after the yellow fever booster vaccination. As DNA, the CDR3 is TGCGCCAGCAGCCCAGACAGGCCCCGTAAGTTCTTC. This encodes CASSPDRPRKFF.